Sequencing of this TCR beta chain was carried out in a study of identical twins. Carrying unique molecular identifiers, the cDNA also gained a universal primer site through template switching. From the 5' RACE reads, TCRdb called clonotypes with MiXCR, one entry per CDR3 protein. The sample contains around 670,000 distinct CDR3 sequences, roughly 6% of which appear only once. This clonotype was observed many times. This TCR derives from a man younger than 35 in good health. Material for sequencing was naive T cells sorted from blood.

This chain's CDR3 is CASSLGDSNEQFF. The DNA of the CDR3 is TGTGCCAGCAGCTTAGGGGACAGCAATGAGCAGTTCTTC. V usage is TRBV7-3 and J usage is TRBJ2-1, with 7 bases matching TRBD1. Trimming removed 2 bases from V and 6 bases from J; junction bases left unmatched: 1. Germline CDR1 and CDR2: SGHTA and FQGTGA. The CDR3 is 13 residues long.